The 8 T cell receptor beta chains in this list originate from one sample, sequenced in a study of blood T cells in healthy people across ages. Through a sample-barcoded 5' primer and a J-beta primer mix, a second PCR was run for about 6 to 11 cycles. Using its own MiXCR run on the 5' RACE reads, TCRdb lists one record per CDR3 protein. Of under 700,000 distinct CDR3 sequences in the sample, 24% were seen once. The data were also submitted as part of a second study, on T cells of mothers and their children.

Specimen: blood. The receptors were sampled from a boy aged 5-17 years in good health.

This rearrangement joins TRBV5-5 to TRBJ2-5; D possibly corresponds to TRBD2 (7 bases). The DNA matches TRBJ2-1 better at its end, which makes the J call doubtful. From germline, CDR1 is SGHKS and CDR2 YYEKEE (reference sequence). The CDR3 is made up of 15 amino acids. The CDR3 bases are TGTGCCAGCAGCCCCAAAGGGGGGGGGGATCATGAGCAGTTCTTC. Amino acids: CASSPKGGGDHEQFF.

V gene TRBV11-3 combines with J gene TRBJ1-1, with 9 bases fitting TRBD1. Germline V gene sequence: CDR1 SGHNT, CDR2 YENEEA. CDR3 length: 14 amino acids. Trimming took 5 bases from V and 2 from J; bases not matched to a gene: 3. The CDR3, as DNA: TGTGCCAGCAGCGGGGGACAGGGAAACACTGAAGCTTTCTTT. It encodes CASSGGQGNTEAFF. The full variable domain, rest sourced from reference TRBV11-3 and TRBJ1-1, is EAGVVQSPRYKIIEKKQPVAFWCNPISGHNTLYWYLQNLGQGPELLIRYENEEAVDDSQLPKDRFSAERLKGVDSTLKIQPAELGDSAVYLCASSGGQGNTEAFFGQGTRLTVV.

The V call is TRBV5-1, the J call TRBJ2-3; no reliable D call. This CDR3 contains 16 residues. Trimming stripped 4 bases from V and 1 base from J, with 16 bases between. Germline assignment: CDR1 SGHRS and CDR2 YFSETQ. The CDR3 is CASSTGTAGGTDTQYF. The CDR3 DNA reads TGCGCCAGCAGCACCGGCACGGCAGGAGGCACAGATACGCAGTATTTT. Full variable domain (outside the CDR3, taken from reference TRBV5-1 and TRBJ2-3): KAGVTQTPRYLIKTRGQQVTLSCSPISGHRSVSWYQQTPGQGLQFLFEYFSETQRNKGNFPGRFSGRQFSNSRSEMNVSTLELGDSALYLCASSTGTAGGTDTQYFGPGTRLTVL.

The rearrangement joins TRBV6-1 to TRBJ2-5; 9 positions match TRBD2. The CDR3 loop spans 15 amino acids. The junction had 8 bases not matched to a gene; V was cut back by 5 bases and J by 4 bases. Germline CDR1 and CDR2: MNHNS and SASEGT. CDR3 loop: CASSLWGSGGETQYF. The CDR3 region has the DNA TGTGCCAGCAGTCTATGGGGTAGCGGGGGAGAGACCCAGTACTTC.

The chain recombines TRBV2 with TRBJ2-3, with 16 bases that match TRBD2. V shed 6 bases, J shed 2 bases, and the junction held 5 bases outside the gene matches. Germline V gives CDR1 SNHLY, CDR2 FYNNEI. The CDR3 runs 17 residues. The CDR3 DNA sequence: TGTGCCAGCAGACCCGGGACTAGCGGGAGGGCCACAGATACGCAGTATTTT. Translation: CASRPGTSGRATDTQYF.

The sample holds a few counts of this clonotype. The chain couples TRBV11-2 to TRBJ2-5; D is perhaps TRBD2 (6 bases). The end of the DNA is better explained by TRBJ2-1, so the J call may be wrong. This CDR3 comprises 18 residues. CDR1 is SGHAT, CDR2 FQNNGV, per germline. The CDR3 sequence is CASSSGVQGRVAGNEQFF. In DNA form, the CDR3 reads TGTGCCAGCAGCTCGGGAGTCCAAGGACGCGTGGCCGGGAATGAGCAGTTCTTC.

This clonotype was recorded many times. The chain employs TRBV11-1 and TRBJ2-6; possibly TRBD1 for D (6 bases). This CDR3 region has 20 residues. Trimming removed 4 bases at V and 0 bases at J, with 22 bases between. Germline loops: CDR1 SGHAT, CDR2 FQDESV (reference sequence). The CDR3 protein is CASSSGQPKGPNSGANVLTF. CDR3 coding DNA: TGTGCCAGCAGCTCAGGACAGCCCAAAGGGCCTAACTCTGGGGCCAACGTCCTGACTTTC. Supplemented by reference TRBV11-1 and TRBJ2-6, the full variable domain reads EAEVAQSPRYKITEKSQAVAFWCDPISGHATLYWYRQILGQGPELLVQFQDESVVDDSQLPKDRFSAERLKGVDSTLKIQPAELGDSAMYLCASSSGQPKGPNSGANVLTFGAGSRLTVL.

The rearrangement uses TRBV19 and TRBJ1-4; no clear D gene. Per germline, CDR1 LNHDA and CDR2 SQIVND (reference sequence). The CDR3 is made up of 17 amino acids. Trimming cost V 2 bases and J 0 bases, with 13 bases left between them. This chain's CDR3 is CASSIRSQLATNEKLFF. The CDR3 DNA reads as TGTGCCAGTAGTATACGATCACAGCTTGCAACTAATGAAAAACTGTTTTTT.